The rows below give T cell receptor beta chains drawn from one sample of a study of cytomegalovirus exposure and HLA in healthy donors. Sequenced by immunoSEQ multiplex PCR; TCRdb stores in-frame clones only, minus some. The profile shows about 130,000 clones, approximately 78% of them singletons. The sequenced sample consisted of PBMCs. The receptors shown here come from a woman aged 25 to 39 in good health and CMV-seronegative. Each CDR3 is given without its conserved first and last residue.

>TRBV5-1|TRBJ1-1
ASSRGPQGGTEAF
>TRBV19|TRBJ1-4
ASISREAWGKLF
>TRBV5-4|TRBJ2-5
ASSSQQGIQHETQY
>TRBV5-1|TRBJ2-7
ASTPAGLLNEQY
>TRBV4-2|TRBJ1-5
ASSPDAGTGFQPQH
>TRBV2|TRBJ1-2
ASRDAGSYGYT
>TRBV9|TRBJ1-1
ASATGLANTEAF
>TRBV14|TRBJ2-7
ASSPRGLAGEQY
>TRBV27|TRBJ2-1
ASSLGQANEQF
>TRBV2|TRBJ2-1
ASSRERHEQF
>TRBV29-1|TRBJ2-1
SVLQYNEQF
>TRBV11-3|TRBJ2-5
ASSLGRVPKLRETQY
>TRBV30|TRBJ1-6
AWSVRQSNSPLH
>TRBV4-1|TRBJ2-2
ASSHLNTGELF
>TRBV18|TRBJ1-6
ASSPSGDSPLH
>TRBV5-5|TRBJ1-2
ASSRLLGQGDYGYT
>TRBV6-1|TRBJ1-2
ASSEYGLYGYT
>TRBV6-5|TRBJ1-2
ASSYGQGGGYT
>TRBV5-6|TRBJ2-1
ASSLGSGIPLTYNEQF
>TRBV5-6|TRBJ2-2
ASSVGPNTGGLF
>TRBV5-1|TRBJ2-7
ASSLVAGGDYEQY
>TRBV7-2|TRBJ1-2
ASSSQGYGYT
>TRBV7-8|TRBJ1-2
ASSYRTGGEGYT
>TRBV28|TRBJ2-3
ASSFKLLWTDTQY
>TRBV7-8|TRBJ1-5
ASSLGVGQNQPQH
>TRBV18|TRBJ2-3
ASSQRLNTDTQY
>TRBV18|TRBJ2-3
ATQEGTDTQY
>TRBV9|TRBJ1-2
ASSVGGGDYGYT
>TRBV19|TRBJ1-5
ASSIDGNSNQPQH
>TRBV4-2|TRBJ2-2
ASSPGLAGGNTEELF
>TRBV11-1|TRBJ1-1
ASSVAPGVNTEAF
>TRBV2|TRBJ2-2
ASSGGPTNTGELF
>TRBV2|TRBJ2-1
ANTGGTRIYNEQF
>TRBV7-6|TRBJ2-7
ASSLDSPASGYYEQY
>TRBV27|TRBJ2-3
ASSQDRGDTQY
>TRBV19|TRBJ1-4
ASSIVREKLF
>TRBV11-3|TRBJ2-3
ASSFGSGGSTDTQY
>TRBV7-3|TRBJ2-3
ASSLLGTLTDTQY
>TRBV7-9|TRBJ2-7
ASSEQYEQY
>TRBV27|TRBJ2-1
ASSRLGTSGYNEQF
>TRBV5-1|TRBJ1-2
ASSQDMQIYGYT
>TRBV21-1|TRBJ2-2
ASSKRKGQLFTGELF
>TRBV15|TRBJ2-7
ATSREEGPAYEQY
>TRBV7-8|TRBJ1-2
ASSYRTGPLSYGYT
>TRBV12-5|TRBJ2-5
ASGLGAGRETQY
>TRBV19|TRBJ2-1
ASRSPFRLEQF
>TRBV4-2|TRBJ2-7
ASSQGLEVSYEQY
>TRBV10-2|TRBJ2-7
ASSDTRLATSYEQY
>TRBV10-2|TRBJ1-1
ASSGYSLNTEAF
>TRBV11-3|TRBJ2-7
ASSSPSVWSGGYSNEQY
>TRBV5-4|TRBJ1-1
ASSLNPRGTEAF
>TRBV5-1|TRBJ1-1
ASSLAVGGSSINAEAF
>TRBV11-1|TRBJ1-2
ASSLAPTGNYGYT
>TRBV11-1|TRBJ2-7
ASSFLAGGDSSYEQY
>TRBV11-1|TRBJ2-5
ASSPRETQY
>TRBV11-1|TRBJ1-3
ASSLTDWGSGNTIY
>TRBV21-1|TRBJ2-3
ASSSLLAGGTDTQY